This T cell receptor (beta chain) is drawn from a study of blood T cells in healthy people across ages. The CDR3 spans 14 residues. V shed 5 bases and J shed 10 bases, with 21 bases lying between them. Germline CDR1 SQVTM, CDR2 ANQGSEA. Using a J-beta primer mix together with a sample-barcoded 5' primer, a second PCR was run for about 6 to 11 cycles. From the 5' RACE reads, TCRdb called clonotypes with MiXCR, one entry per CDR3 protein. The repertoire consists of 700,000 to 950,000 distinct CDR3 sequences, with about three fifths occurring once and the leading ten covering roughly 20%. This clonotype has just one count. A single base separates this from a much larger clone, so it may be a read error.

The sample taken for sequencing was blood. The sequence came from a young man in good health. This chain links TRBV29-1 with TRBJ2-1; perhaps TRBD2 as D (5 bases). This CDR3 reads CSVLLGISAYEQFF. As DNA, the CDR3 is TGCAGCGTTTTACTAGGGATCTCCGCCTACGAGCAGTTCTTC.